The 6 T cell receptor beta chains presented below share a single source sample, sequenced in a study of shared clonotypes between healthy human individuals. Libraries were prepared by immunoSEQ multiplex PCR; TCRdb keeps only in-frame clonotypes and omits some of them. The repertoire holds about 1 million clones, about 75% seen once, with 1.4% to 1.5% in the top ten. Sequencing was performed on memory CD4+ T cells sorted from blood. Described subset: CD45RA-negative fraction. All receptors derive from a man between 18 and 35 years old in good health.

This chain links TRBV11-2 with TRBJ2-7; no clear D gene. CDR3 size: 12 residues. CDR1 is SGHAT, CDR2 FQNNGV, per germline. V was clipped by 5 bases and J by 4 bases, with 9 bases between them. CDR3 nucleotides: TGTGCCAGCAGCCCCCACCTATACGAGCAGTACTTC. Its protein product is CASSPHLYEQYF.

J is TRBJ1-4 and V is TRBV9; maybe TRBD1 (6 bases). Germline loops: CDR1 SGDLS, CDR2 YYNGEE. The CDR3 runs 14 residues. Deletions cut 5 bases from V and 6 bases from J, with 14 bases between. The CDR3 spells CASSPRGWDEKLFF. DNA for the CDR3: TGTGCCAGCAGTCCCAGGGGTTGGGATGAAAAACTGTTTTTT.

This chain links TRBV18 with TRBJ2-7; D may match TRBD1 or TRBD2 (6 bases each). Trimming cost V 2 bases and J 7 bases, with 18 bases left between them. The CDR3 extends over 15 amino acids. Germline loops: CDR1 KGHSH, CDR2 LQKENI. The chain's CDR3 is CASSPASSGGGEQYF. The CDR3 nucleotides are TGTGCCAGCTCACCAGCATCGTCCGGGGGCGGGGAGCAGTACTTC. The whole variable domain, filled in from reference TRBV18 and TRBJ2-7, reads NAGVMQNPRHLVRRRGQEARLRCSPMKGHSHVYWYRQLPEEGLKFMVYLQKENIIDESGMPKERFSAEFPKEGPSILRIQQVVRGDSAAYFCASSPASSGGGEQYFGPGTRLTVT.

The chain recombines TRBV18 with TRBJ2-5; 12 bases line up with TRBD2. The CDR3 contains 16 residues. Germline loops: CDR1 KGHSH, CDR2 LQKENI. The V gene end was trimmed by 0 bases and the J gene end by 1 base; junction bases not matched to a gene: 0. CDR3 DNA sequence: TGTGCCAGCTCACCACCACTAGCGGGGGGCCAAGAGACCCAGTACTTC. Residues: CASSPPLAGGQETQYF.

This clone was recorded once. This chain joins TRBV5-4 and TRBJ1-2; D may be TRBD1 (6 bases). The ends were cut back, 0 bases at V and 2 bases at J, with 14 bases in the middle. The CDR3 totals 16 residues. Per germline, CDR1 SGHNT and CDR2 YYREEE (reference sequence). CDR3 DNA sequence: TGTGCCAGCAGCTTGGCTACGGGGGGCCCAAACTATGGCTACACCTTC. Protein sequence: CASSLATGGPNYGYTF.

The chain combines TRBV6-5 with TRBJ2-5; 11 bases agree with TRBD2. The end of the DNA aligns better with TRBJ2-7, so the J call may be wrong. The CDR3 covers 16 residues. Looked up from germline, CDR1 is MNHEY and CDR2 is SVGAGI. The CDR3, as DNA: TGTGCCAGCAGTTACTTACCCTCCGGGACTAGCGGCGAGCAGTACTTC. Translation gives CASSYLPSGTSGEQYF.